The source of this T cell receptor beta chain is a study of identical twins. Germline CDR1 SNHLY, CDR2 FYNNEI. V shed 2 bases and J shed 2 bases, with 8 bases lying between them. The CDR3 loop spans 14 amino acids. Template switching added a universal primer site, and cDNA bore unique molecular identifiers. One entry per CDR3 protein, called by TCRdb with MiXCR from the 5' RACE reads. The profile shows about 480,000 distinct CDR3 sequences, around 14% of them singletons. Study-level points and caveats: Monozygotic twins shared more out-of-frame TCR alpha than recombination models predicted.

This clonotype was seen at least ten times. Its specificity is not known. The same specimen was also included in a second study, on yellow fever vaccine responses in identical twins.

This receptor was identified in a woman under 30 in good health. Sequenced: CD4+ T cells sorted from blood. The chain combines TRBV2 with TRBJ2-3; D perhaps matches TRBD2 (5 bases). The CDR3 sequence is CASSEKRITDTQYF. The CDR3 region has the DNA TGTGCCAGCAGTGAAAAGCGGATCACAGATACGCAGTATTTT. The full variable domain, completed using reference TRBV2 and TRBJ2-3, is EPEVTQTPSHQVTQMGQEVILRCVPISNHLYFYWYRQILGQKVEFLVSFYNNEISEKSEIFDDQFSVERPDGSNFTLKIRSTKLEDSAMYFCASSEKRITDTQYFGPGTRLTVL.